The 12 T cell receptor beta chains below all came from one sample that was sequenced in a study of identical twins (dated by TCRdb to 2015 to 2016). The library came from 5' RACE. The sample was run on an Illumina HiSeq 2000. TCRdb trimmed the raw reads at Q25, called clones with MiXCR and kept productive beta chains. Rows merge per CDR3 protein into single entries with the most common DNA and genes. The sample yields fewer than 800,000 distinct CDR3 sequences; about 7.1% were counted once. Clones ranked in the top ten supply 1.6% of the sample. This sample was shared with a second study, whose subject was yellow fever vaccine responses in identical twins.

Input material: PBMCs. The receptor set was obtained from a young woman in good health.

In this sample, this clonotype turned up many times. The DNA for the CDR3 is TGTGCCAGCAGCTTAGTAGGTCCGGTCTACGAGCAGTACTTC. Amino acids: CASSLVGPVYEQYF. This chain joins TRBV11-2 and TRBJ2-7, with no clear D. Trimming took off 1 base at V and 3 bases at J, with 10 bases between the two ends. The CDR3 has 14 residues. Germline lookup yields CDR1 SGHAT and CDR2 FQNNGV.

This clonotype was counted many times. The chain combines TRBV20-1 with TRBJ2-7, with a weak D call TRBD2 (6 bases). CDR1 DFQATT and CDR2 SNEGSKA come from the germline V gene (reference sequence). The CDR3 extends over 15 amino acids. Trimming left V 0 bases short and J 2 bases short, with 14 bases between. CDR3 sequence reads: CSARDRRGLPYEQYF. CDR3 in DNA: TGCAGTGCTAGAGATAGGAGGGGTCTGCCCTACGAGCAGTACTTC.

The chain recombines TRBV25-1 with TRBJ2-5; D unresolved. The V and J ends lost 4 bases and 5 bases respectively, with 11 bases between them. In germline, CDR1 is MGHDK, CDR2 SYGVNS. The CDR3 runs to 13 residues. The DNA for the CDR3 is TGTGCCAGCAGTGGTCCAGTCGGGGAGACCCAGTACTTC. Protein product: CASSGPVGETQYF. Full variable domain (remainder filled in from reference TRBV25-1 and TRBJ2-5): EADIYQTPRYLVIGTGKKITLECSQTMGHDKMYWYQQDPGMELHLIHYSYGVNSTEKGDLSSESTVSRIRTEHFPLTLESARPSHTSQYLCASSGPVGETQYFGPGTRLLVL.

The chain recombines TRBV7-9 with TRBJ1-3; no reliable D call. The CDR3 totals 15 residues. Trimming left V 5 bases short and J 4 bases short, with 15 bases between. In germline, CDR1 is SEHNR, CDR2 FQNEAQ (reference sequence). The CDR3 DNA reads as TGTGCCAGCAGCCCCACTGTCAATGCGGGAAACACCATATATTTT. The encoded protein is CASSPTVNAGNTIYF. Full variable domain (missing parts from reference TRBV7-9 and TRBJ1-3): DTGVSQNPRHKITKRGQNVTFRCDPISEHNRLYWYRQTLGQGPEFLTYFQNEAQLEKSRLLSDRFSAERPKGSFSTLEIQRTEQGDSAMYLCASSPTVNAGNTIYFGEGSWLTVV.

At least ten counts were recorded for this clonotype. This chain uses TRBV10-2 with TRBJ2-7; D uncertain. CDR1 is WSHSY and CDR2 is SAAADI in the germline V gene. The CDR3 runs to 11 residues. The V end lost 2 bases, the J end lost 10 bases, and 9 bases lay between the germline ends. CDR3 loop: CASSEGTEQYF. CDR3 DNA: TGCGCCAGCAGTGAGGGAACGGAACAGTACTTC.

This clonotype was picked up a small number of times. The chain uses TRBV15 and TRBJ2-4; 8 bases map to TRBD1. This CDR3 region has 16 residues. In germline, CDR1 is LNHNV, CDR2 YYDKDF (reference sequence). V lost 0 bases, J lost 2 bases, and 3 bases stayed unmatched. The CDR3 loop is CATSREDRESKNIQYF. Written as DNA, the CDR3 is TGTGCCACCAGCAGAGAGGACAGGGAGTCCAAAAACATTCAGTACTTC. Full variable domain (outside the CDR3, taken from reference TRBV15 and TRBJ2-4): DAMVIQNPRYQVTQFGKPVTLSCSQTLNHNVMYWYQQKSSQAPKLLFHYYDKDFNNEADTPDNFQSRRPNTSFCFLDIRSPGLGDTAMYLCATSREDRESKNIQYFGAGTRLSVL.

A few counts support this clonotype. In nucleotides, the CDR3 is TGCGCCAGCAGCCAAGACAGGGGGACTAGCGGCCAAGAGACCCAGTACTTC. This gives the protein CASSQDRGTSGQETQYF. The V gene is TRBV4-1, the J gene TRBJ2-5; 11 bases are shared with TRBD2. Germline CDR1 is MGHRA and CDR2 is YSYEKL. The CDR3 loop spans 17 amino acids. V was pared by 0 bases and J by 1 base, with 4 bases of the junction left unmatched.

The J gene is TRBJ1-1, the V gene TRBV28, with TRBD1 matching 8 bases. The ends lost 7 bases at V and 5 bases at J; junction bases unmatched: 18. Germline-derived CDR1 and CDR2 are MDHEN and SYDVKM. This CDR3 contains 17 residues. CDR3 protein: CASNLPQGGGLRTEAFF. As DNA, the CDR3 is TGTGCCAGCAACCTCCCACAGGGGGGGGGGTTAAGGACTGAAGCTTTCTTT.

This clonotype was counted many times. The J gene is TRBJ2-5, the V gene TRBV5-1; 10 nucleotides agree with TRBD1. The CDR3 has 16 residues. With 3 bases clipped from V and 5 bases from J, the junction kept 10 bases outside the gene matches. Per germline, CDR1 SGHRS and CDR2 YFSETQ. CDR3 sequence reads: CASSSRQGAVLETQYF. In nucleotides, the CDR3 is TGCGCCAGCAGCTCCAGACAGGGGGCTGTATTGGAGACCCAGTACTTC.

This clonotype was detected only a few times. The chain links TRBV7-2 to TRBJ2-7, with D unresolved. The germline CDR1 and CDR2 sequences are SGHTA and FQGNSA. There are 13 residues in the CDR3. V gave up 4 bases and J gave up 3 bases, with 10 bases separating them. CDR3 coding DNA: TGTGCCAGCAGCTCCTCACCCGGCTACGAGCAGTACTTC. Protein: CASSSSPGYEQYF. Complete variable domain (other parts from reference TRBV7-2 and TRBJ2-7): GAGVSQSPSNKVTEKGKDVELRCDPISGHTALYWYRQSLGQGLEFLIYFQGNSAPDKSGLPSDRFSAERTGGSVSTLTIQRTQQEDSAVYLCASSSSPGYEQYFGPGTRLTVT.

This clonotype has more than one count but fewer than ten. The chain is built from TRBV5-1 and TRBJ2-3; TRBD2 agrees at 12 bases. Germline loops: CDR1 SGHRS, CDR2 YFSETQ. The CDR3 runs 15 residues. J lost 4 bases, V lost 8 bases, and 8 bases had no gene match. The CDR3 sequence: CASTLAGGGADTQYF. In nucleotides, the CDR3 is TGCGCCAGTACACTAGCGGGAGGAGGAGCAGATACGCAGTATTTT.

This clonotype appeared many times. The chain recombines TRBV6-2 or TRBV6-3 with TRBJ2-7; weak D call: TRBD1 (6 bases). CDR1 is MNHEY, CDR2 SVGEGT, per germline. V lost 6 bases and J lost 0, with 15 bases in between. The CDR3 covers 15 residues. The CDR3 protein is CASRPQGPGSYEQYV. The CDR3, as DNA: TGTGCCAGCAGACCGCAGGGGCCTGGCTCCTACGAGCAGTACGTC.